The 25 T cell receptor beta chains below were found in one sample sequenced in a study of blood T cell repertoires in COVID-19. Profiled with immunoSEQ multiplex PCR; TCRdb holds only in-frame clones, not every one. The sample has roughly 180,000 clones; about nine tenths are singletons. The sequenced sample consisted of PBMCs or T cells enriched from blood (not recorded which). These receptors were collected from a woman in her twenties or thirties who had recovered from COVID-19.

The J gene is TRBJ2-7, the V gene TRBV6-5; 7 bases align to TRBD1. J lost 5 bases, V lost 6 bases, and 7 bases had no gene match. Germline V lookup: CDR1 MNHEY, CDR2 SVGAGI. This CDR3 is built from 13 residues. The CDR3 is CASRINRGHEQYF. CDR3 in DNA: TGTGCCAGCAGGATTAACAGGGGCCACGAGCAGTACTTC.

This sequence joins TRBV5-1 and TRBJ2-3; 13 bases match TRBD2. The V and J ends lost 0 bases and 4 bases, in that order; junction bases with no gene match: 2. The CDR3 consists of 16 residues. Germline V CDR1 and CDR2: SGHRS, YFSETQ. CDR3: CASSLGTSGSSDTQYF. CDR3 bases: TGCGCCAGCAGCTTGGGGACTAGCGGGAGTTCAGATACGCAGTATTTT.

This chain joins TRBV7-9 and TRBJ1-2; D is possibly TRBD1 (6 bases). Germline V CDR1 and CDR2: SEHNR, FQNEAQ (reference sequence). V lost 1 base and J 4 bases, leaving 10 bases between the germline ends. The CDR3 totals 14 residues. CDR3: CASSLGGGTYGYTF. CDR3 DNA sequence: TGTGCCAGCAGCTTAGGAGGGGGTACCTATGGCTACACCTTC.

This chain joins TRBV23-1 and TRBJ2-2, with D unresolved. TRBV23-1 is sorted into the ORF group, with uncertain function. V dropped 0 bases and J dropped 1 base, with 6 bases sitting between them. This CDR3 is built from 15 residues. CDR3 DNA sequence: TGCGCCAGCAGTCAATCGGGCGAGAACACCGGGGAGCTGTTTTTT. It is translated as CASSQSGENTGELFF.

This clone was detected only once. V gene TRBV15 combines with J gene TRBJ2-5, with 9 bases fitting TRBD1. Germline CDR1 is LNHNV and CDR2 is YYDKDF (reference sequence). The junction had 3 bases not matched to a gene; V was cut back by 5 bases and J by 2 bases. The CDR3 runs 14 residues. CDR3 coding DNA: TGTGCCACCAGCCACGACAGGGGGCAAGAGACCCAGTACTTC. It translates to CATSHDRGQETQYF. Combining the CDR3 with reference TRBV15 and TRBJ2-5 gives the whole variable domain DAMVIQNPRYQVTQFGKPVTLSCSQTLNHNVMYWYQQKSSQAPKLLFHYYDKDFNNEADTPDNFQSRRPNTSFCFLDIRSPGLGDTAMYLCATSHDRGQETQYFGPGTRLLVL.

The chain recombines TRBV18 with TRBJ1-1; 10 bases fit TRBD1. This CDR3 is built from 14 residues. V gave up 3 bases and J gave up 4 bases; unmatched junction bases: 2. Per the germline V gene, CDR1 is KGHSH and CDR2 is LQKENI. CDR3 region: CASSPDRGGTEAFF. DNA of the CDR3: TGTGCCAGCTCACCGGACAGGGGGGGCACTGAAGCTTTCTTT.

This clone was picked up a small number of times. The CDR3 DNA follows: TGTGCCAGCAGTGAAGCTAGTGGGGCGGATACGCAGTATTTT. Protein sequence: CASSEASGADTQYF. This sequence joins TRBV2 and TRBJ2-3; possible D gene TRBD1, 5 bases. The CDR3 spans 14 residues. The V gene's germline CDR1 is SNHLY and CDR2 FYNNEI. Trimming left V 0 bases short and J 6 bases short, with 10 bases between.

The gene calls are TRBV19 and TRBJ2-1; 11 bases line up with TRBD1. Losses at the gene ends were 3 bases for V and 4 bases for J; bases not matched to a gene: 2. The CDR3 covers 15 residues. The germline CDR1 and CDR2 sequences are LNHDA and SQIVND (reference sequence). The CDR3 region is CASSIGQGAYNEQFF. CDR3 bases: TGTGCCAGTAGTATCGGACAGGGGGCTTACAATGAGCAGTTCTTC.

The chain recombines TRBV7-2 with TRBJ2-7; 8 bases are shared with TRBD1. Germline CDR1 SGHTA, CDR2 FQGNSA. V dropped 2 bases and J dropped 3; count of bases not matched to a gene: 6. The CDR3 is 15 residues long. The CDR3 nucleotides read TGTGCCAGCAGCTTATACGGACAGGGTTACTACGAGCAGTACTTC. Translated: CASSLYGQGYYEQYF. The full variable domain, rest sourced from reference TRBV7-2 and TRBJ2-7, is GAGVSQSPSNKVTEKGKDVELRCDPISGHTALYWYRQSLGQGLEFLIYFQGNSAPDKSGLPSDRFSAERTGGSVSTLTIQRTQQEDSAVYLCASSLYGQGYYEQYFGPGTRLTVT.

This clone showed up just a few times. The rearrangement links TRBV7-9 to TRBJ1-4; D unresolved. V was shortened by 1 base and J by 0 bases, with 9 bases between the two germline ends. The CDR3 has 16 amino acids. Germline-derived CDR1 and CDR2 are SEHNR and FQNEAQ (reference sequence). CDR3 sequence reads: CASSLEYGATNEKLFF. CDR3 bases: TGTGCCAGCAGCTTAGAGTACGGTGCAACTAATGAAAAACTGTTTTTT.

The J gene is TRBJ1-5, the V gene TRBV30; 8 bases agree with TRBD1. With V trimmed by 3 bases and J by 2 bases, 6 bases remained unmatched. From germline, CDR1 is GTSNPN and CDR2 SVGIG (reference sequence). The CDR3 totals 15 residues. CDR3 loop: CAWRTGALRNQPQHF. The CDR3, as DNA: TGTGCCTGGAGGACAGGGGCGTTGCGCAATCAGCCCCAGCATTTT.

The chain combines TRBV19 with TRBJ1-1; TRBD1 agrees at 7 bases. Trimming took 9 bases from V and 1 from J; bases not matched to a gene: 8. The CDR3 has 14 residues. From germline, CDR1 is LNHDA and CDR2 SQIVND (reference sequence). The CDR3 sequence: CASLHRGGNTEAFF. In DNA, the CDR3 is TGTGCCAGCCTACACAGGGGCGGGAACACTGAAGCTTTCTTT.

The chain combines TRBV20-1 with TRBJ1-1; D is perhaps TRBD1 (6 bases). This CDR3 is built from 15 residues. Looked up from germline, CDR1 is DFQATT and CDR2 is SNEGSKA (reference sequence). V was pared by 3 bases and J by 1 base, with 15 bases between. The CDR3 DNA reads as TGCAGTGCTAGTCGGGCAGGGGTGGGGAACACTGAAGCTTTCTTT. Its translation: CSASRAGVGNTEAFF.

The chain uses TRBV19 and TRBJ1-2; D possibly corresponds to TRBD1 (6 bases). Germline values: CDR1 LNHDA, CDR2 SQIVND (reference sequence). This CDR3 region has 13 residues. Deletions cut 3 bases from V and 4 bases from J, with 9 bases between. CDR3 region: CASSITGTYGYTF. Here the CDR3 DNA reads TGTGCCAGTAGTATCACAGGGACCTATGGCTACACCTTC.

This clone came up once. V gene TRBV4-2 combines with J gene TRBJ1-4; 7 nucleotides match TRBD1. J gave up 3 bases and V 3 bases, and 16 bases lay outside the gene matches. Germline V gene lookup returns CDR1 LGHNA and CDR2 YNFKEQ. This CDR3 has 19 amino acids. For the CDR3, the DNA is TGTGCCAGCAGCCACCCCAGGGAGGACAGGCGAGGTTCTAATGAAAAACTGTTTTTT. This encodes CASSHPREDRRGSNEKLFF.

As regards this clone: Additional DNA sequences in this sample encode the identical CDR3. The CDR3, as DNA: TGTGCCTGGAGTAGGGGGACAGATAGCAATCAGCCCCAGCATTTT. Amino acid sequence: CAWSRGTDSNQPQHF. The V and J genes are TRBV30 and TRBJ1-5; 7 nucleotides align to TRBD1. The CDR3 is 15 residues long. In germline, CDR1 is GTSNPN, CDR2 SVGIG (reference sequence). Unmatched junction bases numbered 4, after V lost 2 bases and J lost 0 bases.

The DNA of the CDR3 is TGTGCCAGCAGCCGGACGTCAGGGGTGGCAGATACGCAGTATTTT. It yields the protein CASSRTSGVADTQYF. This chain links TRBV5-4 with TRBJ2-3; D possibly corresponds to TRBD1 (6 bases). The CDR3 covers 15 residues. Germline V gene sequence: CDR1 SGHNT, CDR2 YYREEE (reference sequence). Deletions cut 4 bases from V and 4 bases from J, with 16 bases between.

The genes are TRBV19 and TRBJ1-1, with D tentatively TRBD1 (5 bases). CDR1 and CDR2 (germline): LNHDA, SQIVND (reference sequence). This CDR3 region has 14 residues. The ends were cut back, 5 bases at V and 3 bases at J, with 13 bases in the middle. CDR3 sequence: CASSLQDRDTEAFF. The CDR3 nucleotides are TGTGCCAGTAGTTTACAGGATAGGGACACTGAAGCTTTCTTT.

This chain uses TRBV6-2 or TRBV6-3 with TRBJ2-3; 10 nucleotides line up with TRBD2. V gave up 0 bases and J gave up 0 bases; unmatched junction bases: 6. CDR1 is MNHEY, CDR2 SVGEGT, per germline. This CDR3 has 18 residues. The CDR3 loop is CASSYSRTSGRSTDTQYF. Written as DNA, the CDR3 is TGTGCCAGCAGTTACTCCCGGACTAGCGGAAGAAGCACAGATACGCAGTATTTT.

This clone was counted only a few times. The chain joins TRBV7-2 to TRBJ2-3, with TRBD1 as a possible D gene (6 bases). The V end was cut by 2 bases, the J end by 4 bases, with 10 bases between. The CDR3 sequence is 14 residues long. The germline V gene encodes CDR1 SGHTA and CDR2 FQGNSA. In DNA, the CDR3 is TGTGCCAGCAGCTTACAACAGGGCCCAGATACGCAGTATTTT. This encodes CASSLQQGPDTQYF.

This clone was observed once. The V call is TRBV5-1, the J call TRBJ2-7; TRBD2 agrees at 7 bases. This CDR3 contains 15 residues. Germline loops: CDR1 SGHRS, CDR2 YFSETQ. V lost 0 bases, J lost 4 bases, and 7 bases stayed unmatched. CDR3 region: CASSLVAGDWYEQYF. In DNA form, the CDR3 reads TGCGCCAGCAGCTTGGTGGCGGGAGACTGGTACGAGCAGTACTTC. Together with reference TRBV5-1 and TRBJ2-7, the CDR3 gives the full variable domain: KAGVTQTPRYLIKTRGQQVTLSCSPISGHRSVSWYQQTPGQGLQFLFEYFSETQRNKGNFPGRFSGRQFSNSRSEMNVSTLELGDSALYLCASSLVAGDWYEQYFGPGTRLTVT.

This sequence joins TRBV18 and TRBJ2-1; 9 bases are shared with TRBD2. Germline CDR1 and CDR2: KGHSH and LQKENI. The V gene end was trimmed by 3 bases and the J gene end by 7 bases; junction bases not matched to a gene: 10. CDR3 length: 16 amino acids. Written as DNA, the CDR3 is TGTGCCAGCTCACCCGATAGCGGGAGCGTCACGAATGAGCAGTTCTTC. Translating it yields CASSPDSGSVTNEQFF.

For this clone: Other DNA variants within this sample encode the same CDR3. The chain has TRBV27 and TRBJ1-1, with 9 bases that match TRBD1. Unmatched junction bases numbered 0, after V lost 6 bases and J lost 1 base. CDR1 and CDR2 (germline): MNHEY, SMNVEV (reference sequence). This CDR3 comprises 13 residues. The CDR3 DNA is TGTGCCAGCAGGGACAGGGGGAACACTGAAGCTTTCTTT. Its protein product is CASRDRGNTEAFF.

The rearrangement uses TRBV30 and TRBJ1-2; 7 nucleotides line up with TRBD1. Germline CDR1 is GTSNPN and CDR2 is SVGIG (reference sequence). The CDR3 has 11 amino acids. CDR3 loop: CASRGNYGYTF. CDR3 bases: TGTGCGAGCAGGGGGAACTATGGCTACACCTTC.

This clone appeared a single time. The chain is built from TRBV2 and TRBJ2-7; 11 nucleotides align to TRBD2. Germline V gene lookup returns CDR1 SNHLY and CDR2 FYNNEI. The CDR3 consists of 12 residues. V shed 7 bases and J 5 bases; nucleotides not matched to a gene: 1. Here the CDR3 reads CASILAGDEQYF. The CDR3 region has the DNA TGTGCCAGCATACTAGCGGGAGACGAGCAGTACTTC.